The 2 T cell receptor beta chains below were found in one sample sequenced in a study of T cell repertoires in cytomegalovirus infection. TCRdb re-derived calls from the reads in MiXCR, one entry per CDR3 protein. There are 150,000 to 200,000 distinct CDR3 sequences in the sample; roughly 30% occur only once, and just over 30% lies in the top ten. Sequencing was carried out using PBMCs. Receptors were obtained from a human donor in good health (CMV status not recorded). Some clones in this sample may be carry-over from other donors' samples.

The gene calls are TRBV7-2 and TRBJ2-1, with unresolved D. Germline loops: CDR1 SGHTA, CDR2 FQGNSA. V was cut by 0 bases and J by 7 bases, with 7 bases left in between. This CDR3 has 13 residues. This CDR3 reads CASSLAVDNEQFF. The CDR3, as DNA: TGTGCCAGCAGCTTAGCCGTGGATAATGAGCAGTTCTTC.

This clonotype occurred a few times. The gene calls are TRBV19 and TRBJ1-1; 8 nucleotides align to TRBD1. The CDR3 sequence is 16 residues long. V was pared by 5 bases and J by 4 bases, with 12 bases of the junction left unmatched. Germline V gene sequence: CDR1 LNHDA, CDR2 SQIVND (reference sequence). This CDR3 is CASSARQGMGGTEAFF. Written as DNA, the CDR3 is TGTGCCAGTAGTGCCCGACAGGGGATGGGCGGCACTGAAGCTTTCTTT.